This T cell receptor (beta chain) is from a study of vaccination and CD4 T cells after COVID-19. As to this clonotype: The antigen remains unidentified.

Time point given: late sampling 161 to 241 days after vaccination in a few convalescent patients. Treatment specified: approximately 10-day PBMC culture with coronavirus spike peptide pools or control peptides (ViraFEST assay). CDR3 length: 14 residues. The J segment lost 2 bases and the V segment lost 4 bases, leaving 3 bases of the junction unmatched. Per germline, CDR1 MNHEY and CDR2 SVGAGI. An Oncomine TCR Beta short-read assay was used to sequence the DNA from cultured CD4+ T cells. TCRdb called the PCR reads again in MiXCR, with one record for every CDR3 protein. The sample includes more than 15,000 distinct CDR3 sequences, under 55% of them seen just once.

The specimen comprised CD4+ T cells from blood, cultured in vitro, sampled about 7 months after SARS-CoV-2 vaccination. The rearrangement uses TRBV6-5 and TRBJ2-7; 9 bases agree with TRBD2. The sequence came from a human donor who had recovered from COVID-19. CDR3 loop: CASSSAGGTYEQYF. CDR3 in DNA: TGTGCCAGCAGTTCCGCGGGGGGGACCTACGAGCAGTACTTC.